This entry describes one TCR beta chain. The germline V gene has CDR1 SGHDT and CDR2 YYEEEE. The CDR3 loop spans 15 amino acids. The V gene lost 0 bases and the J gene lost 3 bases, with 12 bases spanning the gap. The sample is drawn from a study of shared clonotypes between healthy human individuals. What was sequenced on ten immunoSEQ deep assay plates was unsorted PBMC DNA. Generated by immunoSEQ multiplex PCR, the TCRdb table keeps only in-frame clones and is missing some. The data contain about half a million clones, less than 85% of them singletons. Nashville, Tennessee was home to all donors, each a Caucasian adult.

This receptor was obtained from a woman aged 40 to 50 in good health. Some clones in this sample may be carry-over from other donors' samples. The chain uses TRBV5-6 and TRBJ1-2; the D gene is possibly TRBD1 (5 bases). The specimen was PBMCs. This chain's CDR3 is CASSLEAGNDYGYTF. CDR3 DNA: TGTGCCAGCAGCTTGGAGGCAGGGAATGACTATGGCTACACCTTC.